The next 30 T cell receptor beta chains were all read from a single sample in a study of blood T cell repertoires in COVID-19. Generated by immunoSEQ multiplex PCR, the TCRdb table keeps only in-frame clones and is missing some. The sample has 250,000 to 300,000 clones, roughly 88% seen once; the top ten hold about 3%. Source material: peripheral blood. The source is a woman in her twenties or thirties with active or convalescent COVID-19.

J is TRBJ2-4 and V is TRBV15, with TRBD2 matching over 9 bases. Germline assignment: CDR1 LNHNV and CDR2 YYDKDF (reference sequence). This CDR3 spans 15 amino acids. V shed 5 bases and J 7 bases; nucleotides not matched to a gene: 9. CDR3 DNA sequence: TGTGCCACCAGCCCTCAGGCGGGGGGGGGTAACATTCAGTACTTC. Amino acid sequence: CATSPQAGGGNIQYF. The whole variable domain, filled in from reference TRBV15 and TRBJ2-4, reads DAMVIQNPRYQVTQFGKPVTLSCSQTLNHNVMYWYQQKSSQAPKLLFHYYDKDFNNEADTPDNFQSRRPNTSFCFLDIRSPGLGDTAMYLCATSPQAGGGNIQYFGAGTRLSVL.

The V call is TRBV9, the J call TRBJ1-4; D not certain. Germline loops: CDR1 SGDLS, CDR2 YYNGEE. V lost 0 bases to trimming and J lost 4 bases, with 10 bases between them. The CDR3 is made up of 15 amino acids. CDR3 loop: CASSVAGNHNEKLFF. The CDR3 DNA reads TGTGCCAGCAGCGTAGCGGGGAACCATAATGAAAAACTGTTTTTT.

This chain joins TRBV2 and TRBJ1-6, with 11 nucleotides matching TRBD1. V shed 5 bases and J 8 bases; nucleotides not matched to a gene: 2. The CDR3 loop spans 14 amino acids. Germline CDR1 and CDR2: SNHLY and FYNNEI. The CDR3 DNA sequence: TGTGCCAGCAGTTGGACAGGGGGCGATTCACCCCTCCACTTT. Amino acids: CASSWTGGDSPLHF.

V is TRBV5-1 and J is TRBJ1-2; TRBD1 agrees at 10 bases. This CDR3 has 14 amino acids. CDR1 and CDR2 (germline): SGHRS, YFSETQ. V shed 4 bases, J shed 5 bases, and the junction held 5 bases outside the gene matches. DNA of the CDR3: TGCGCCAGCAGCCAAGGACAGGGGGGTTATGGCTACACCTTC. This translates into CASSQGQGGYGYTF.

The chain joins TRBV3-1 (or the pseudogene TRBV3-2) to TRBJ2-7; 10 bases match TRBD1. Germline V gives CDR1 LGHDT, CDR2 YNNKEL (reference sequence). The length of the CDR3 is 15 residues. J was trimmed by 1 base and V by 4 bases; bases with no gene match: 4. The CDR3 DNA follows: TGTGCCAGCAGCCCCGGGACAGGGGTTTCCTACGAGCAGTACTTC. Protein product: CASSPGTGVSYEQYF.

CDR3 in amino acids: CATSRDLGASNQPQHF. The CDR3 DNA reads TGTGCCACCAGCAGAGATCTAGGGGCAAGCAATCAGCCCCAGCATTTT. The chain uses TRBV15 and TRBJ1-5; possible D gene TRBD1, 5 bases. Trimming left V 0 bases short and J 1 base short, with 10 bases between. The CDR3 runs to 16 residues. CDR1 is LNHNV, CDR2 YYDKDF, per germline (reference sequence).

The rearrangement uses TRBV27 and TRBJ1-2; 9 nucleotides agree with TRBD1. V trimming: 6 bases; J trimming: 4 bases; junction bases outside the gene matches: 9. CDR3 length: 15 amino acids. Germline loops: CDR1 MNHEY, CDR2 SMNVEV (reference sequence). Here the CDR3 DNA reads TGTGCCAGCAGGAAAACAGGGGGCGTAGTCTATGGCTACACCTTC. This translates into CASRKTGGVVYGYTF.

V gene TRBV21-1 combines with J gene TRBJ1-3. TRBV21-1 is a known pseudogene. The CDR3 sequence is 17 residues long. In nucleotides, the CDR3 is TGTGCCAGCAGCAAACTTGGGGGGGCCCGCTCTGGAAACACCATATATTTT. Protein: CASSKLGGARSGNTIYF.

The gene calls are TRBV5-4 and TRBJ1-5; tentatively, D is TRBD1 (5 bases). This CDR3 is built from 15 residues. Germline CDR1 SGHNT, CDR2 YYREEE (reference sequence). Trimming took 3 bases from V and 7 from J, leaving 17 bases between them. CDR3 amino acids: CASSSGGSGAQPQHF. The CDR3 bases are TGTGCCAGCAGCTCCGGGGGTTCGGGAGCACAGCCCCAGCATTTT.

The chain is built from TRBV13 and TRBJ1-2, with D tentatively TRBD1 (5 bases). V was trimmed by 5 bases and J by 7 bases, leaving 14 bases between them. The CDR3 has 13 amino acids. Per the germline V gene, CDR1 is PRHDT and CDR2 is FYEKMQ (reference sequence). Written as DNA, the CDR3 is TGTGCCAGCAGCATACAGGAACGGAGTGGCTACACCTTC. It is translated as CASSIQERSGYTF.

The rearrangement links TRBV6-5 to TRBJ1-4; 8 bases agree with TRBD1. This CDR3 has 15 amino acids. The germline V gene encodes CDR1 MNHEY and CDR2 SVGAGI. Trimming at V came to 3 bases and at J to 7 bases, leaving 7 bases not matched to a gene. CDR3 sequence reads: CASSYTGQVGEKLFF. For the CDR3, the DNA is TGTGCCAGCAGTTATACGGGACAGGTCGGTGAAAAACTGTTTTTT.

In this sample, this clone turned up once. The chain links TRBV27 to TRBJ1-5; no clear D. Germline assignment: CDR1 MNHEY and CDR2 SMNVEV (reference sequence). V was clipped by 3 bases and J by 9 bases, with 15 bases between them. CDR3 length: 14 amino acids. Here the CDR3 DNA reads TGTGCCAGCAGTTTGAAACTTTCACTCCCGCCCCAGCATTTT. The encoded protein is CASSLKLSLPPQHF.

Only one count was recorded for this clone. This chain joins TRBV7-2 and TRBJ2-1; D gene uncertain. This CDR3 region has 13 residues. Germline lookup yields CDR1 SGHTA and CDR2 FQGNSA. Trimming removed 4 bases from V and 2 bases from J, with 6 bases in between. The CDR3 sequence is CASSSSAYNEQFF. DNA for the CDR3: TGTGCCAGCAGCTCCTCTGCCTACAATGAGCAGTTCTTC.

This chain uses TRBV7-2 with TRBJ2-5, with D perhaps matching TRBD1 (5 bases). This CDR3 spans 14 amino acids. Germline CDR1 SGHTA, CDR2 FQGNSA. Trimming left V 7 bases short and J 3 bases short, with 15 bases between. The CDR3 DNA is TGTGCCAGCACCGAAAAGGGGTGGAAAGAGACCCAGTACTTC. This encodes CASTEKGWKETQYF.

The chain links TRBV7-3 to TRBJ1-1; TRBD1 is a possible D gene (6 bases). V gave up 3 bases and J gave up 3 bases, with 8 bases separating them. The germline V gene has CDR1 SGHTA and CDR2 FQGTGA. This CDR3 is 13 amino acids long. The DNA for the CDR3 is TGTGCCAGCAGCTTTGCAGGGGACACTGAAGCTTTCTTT. Translated: CASSFAGDTEAFF.

This clone was observed once. V is TRBV5-4 and J is TRBJ1-1; weak D call: TRBD1 (6 bases). CDR1 SGHNT and CDR2 YYREEE come from the germline V gene (reference sequence). The V end was cut by 0 bases, the J end by 4 bases, with 13 bases between. The CDR3 sequence is 15 residues long. DNA of the CDR3: TGTGCCAGCAGCTTGGAAACAGGGCGGTCCACTGAAGCTTTCTTT. Encoded protein: CASSLETGRSTEAFF.

The chain employs TRBV18 and TRBJ1-2; a possible D gene is TRBD1 (6 bases). Germline V gene lookup returns CDR1 KGHSH and CDR2 LQKENI. The length of the CDR3 is 16 residues. The V gene lost 3 bases and the J gene lost 6 bases, with 20 bases spanning the gap. The DNA for the CDR3 is TGTGCCAGCTCACCTATTTCGGCAGGGGCAGGGGATGGCTACACCTTC. It encodes CASSPISAGAGDGYTF.

This chain joins TRBV30 and TRBJ1-3; D not certain. The germline V gene encodes CDR1 GTSNPN and CDR2 SVGIG (reference sequence). V dropped 0 bases and J dropped 7 bases, with 10 bases sitting between them. The CDR3 contains 13 residues. The CDR3 region is CAWSVAGGNTIYF. CDR3 DNA sequence: TGTGCCTGGAGTGTTGCTGGAGGGAACACCATATATTTT.

The gene calls are TRBV6-2 or TRBV6-3 and TRBJ1-2; 8 bases line up with TRBD1. The CDR3 runs to 16 residues. The trim removed 4 bases at V and 3 bases at J, leaving 10 bases unmatched. Per germline, CDR1 MNHEY and CDR2 SVGEGT. Written as DNA, the CDR3 is TGTGCCAGCAGTTCCAGGGGGCCCAATTCATACTATGGCTACACCTTC. This sequence encodes CASSSRGPNSYYGYTF.

The chain has TRBV6-4 and TRBJ1-5; TRBD1 matches at 7 bases. Germline V gives CDR1 MRHNA, CDR2 SNTAGT. CDR3 size: 17 residues. Germline trimming cut 5 bases from V and 1 base from J; bases unmatched to any gene: 11. The CDR3 DNA reads TGTGCCAGCAGTTTCCAAGCCGGGGACAGAAGCAATCAGCCCCAGCATTTT. Residues: CASSFQAGDRSNQPQHF.

V is TRBV21-1 and J is TRBJ1-6; TRBD1 is taken as the D call from the table, unchecked against the DNA. TRBV21-1 is a pseudogene segment. The CDR3 length is 16 residues. CDR3 in amino acids: CASSKMPGTENSPLHF. The CDR3, as DNA: TGTGCCAGCAGCAAAATGCCCGGGACAGAAAATTCACCCCTCCACTTT.

This chain connects TRBV28 to TRBJ2-3; 9 nucleotides agree with TRBD2. CDR1 and CDR2 from the germline V gene are MDHEN and SYDVKM. The V segment lost 6 bases and the J segment 5 bases; nucleotides outside the gene matches: 6. The CDR3 is 14 residues long. The CDR3 here is CASRIAGEEDTQYF. CDR3 DNA: TGTGCCAGCAGGATAGCGGGGGAGGAAGATACGCAGTATTTT.

The CDR3 loop reads CASRRQGIMNTEAFF. The CDR3 DNA follows: TGTGCCAGCAGGCGACAGGGGATCATGAACACTGAAGCTTTCTTT. The chain carries TRBV27 and TRBJ1-1; the match to TRBD1 covers 8 bases. J lost 0 bases, V lost 6 bases, and 6 bases had no gene match. Germline V gene sequence: CDR1 MNHEY, CDR2 SMNVEV (reference sequence). CDR3 size: 15 residues.

The genes are TRBV5-4 and TRBJ1-4, with D tentatively TRBD1 (5 bases). CDR1 SGHNT and CDR2 YYREEE come from the germline V gene (reference sequence). This CDR3 has 12 residues. V was trimmed by 2 bases and J by 8 bases, leaving 7 bases between them. CDR3 sequence (DNA): TGTGCCAGCAGCTTACGGGGGGAAAAACTGTTTTTT. This encodes CASSLRGEKLFF.

The chain is built from TRBV5-1 and TRBJ2-3; 11 bases agree with TRBD2. V lost 0 bases and J lost 1; bases outside the gene matches: 1. The CDR3 is 16 amino acids. Per the germline V gene, CDR1 is SGHRS and CDR2 is YFSETQ. CDR3: CASSLGGLAGTDTQYF. The DNA of the CDR3 is TGCGCCAGCAGCTTGGGGGGACTAGCGGGCACAGATACGCAGTATTTT.

The J gene is TRBJ2-1, the V gene TRBV29-1; TRBD1 matches 9 bases. The CDR3 is 13 residues long. Germline lookup yields CDR1 SQVTM and CDR2 ANQGSEA. J was trimmed by 4 bases and V by 3 bases; bases with no gene match: 1. CDR3 in DNA: TGCAGCGTTGACGGGACAGGGTACAATGAGCAGTTCTTC. Amino acids: CSVDGTGYNEQFF.

The chain uses TRBV5-1 and TRBJ2-2, with D unclear. Germline CDR1 is SGHRS and CDR2 is YFSETQ. Trimming shortened V by 3 bases and J by 7 bases, and 7 bases separated the two germline ends. The CDR3 runs to 12 residues. The CDR3 spells CASSSNSGELFF. In DNA form, the CDR3 reads TGCGCCAGCAGCTCAAATAGCGGGGAGCTGTTTTTT.

V gene TRBV28 combines with J gene TRBJ2-1; D is undetermined. Germline CDR1 reads MDHEN; CDR2 reads SYDVKM. The V and J ends lost 4 bases and 7 bases respectively, with 8 bases between them. This CDR3 has 12 residues. The CDR3 DNA follows: TGTGCCAGCAGTTCGCTCGGGAATGAGCAGTTCTTC. Translated, it gives CASSSLGNEQFF.

The chain links TRBV28 to TRBJ2-7; 7 bases fit TRBD2. Losses at the gene ends were 5 bases for V and 5 bases for J; bases not matched to a gene: 12. This CDR3 is 15 amino acids long. Germline V CDR1 and CDR2: MDHEN, SYDVKM. The CDR3 is CASSPGGGWRNEQYF. CDR3 bases: TGTGCCAGCAGTCCAGGCGGGGGATGGAGGAACGAGCAGTACTTC. Full variable domain (remainder filled in from reference TRBV28 and TRBJ2-7): DVKVTQSSRYLVKRTGEKVFLECVQDMDHENMFWYRQDPGLGLRLIYFSYDVKMKEKGDIPEGYSVSREKKERFSLILESASTNQTSMYLCASSPGGGWRNEQYFGPGTRLTVT.

This clone has only a few counts. This chain's CDR3 is CASMFPGQGTYEQYF. In DNA, the CDR3 is TGTGCCAGCATGTTCCCGGGACAGGGGACCTACGAGCAGTACTTC. The chain carries TRBV28 and TRBJ2-7; TRBD1 matches at 10 bases. The germline V gene encodes CDR1 MDHEN and CDR2 SYDVKM. The CDR3 has 15 amino acids. Germline trimming cut 7 bases from V and 2 bases from J; bases unmatched to any gene: 8.